This TCR beta chain was recovered during a study of blood T cell repertoires in COVID-19. As for the study in general: Whether acute or convalescent, the COVID-19 samples came from the United States, Italy and Spain.

The table lists this clone with many counts. Trimming took 3 bases from V and 6 from J, leaving 20 bases between them. This CDR3 comprises 17 residues. From germline, CDR1 is LNHDA and CDR2 SQIVND (reference sequence). Authors' analysis steps: Counts of nucleated cells, estimated from reference gene primer amplification, were obtained. Some clones are missing from TCRdb's copy, which holds only in-frame ones; the method was immunoSEQ multiplex PCR. V and J calls and clone size come straight from that table; D and trimming were deduced from the DNA. The top ten clones hold roughly an eighth of a sample with roughly 120,000 clones, 85% of them seen once.

Sample: peripheral blood. The rearrangement links TRBV19 to TRBJ2-2, with D perhaps matching TRBD2 (6 bases). The sequence was collected from a human donor in a cohort sampled during active COVID-19. The CDR3 DNA sequence: TGTGCCAGTAGTATTCAATCTTTCTTGACGGGGGCCGGGGAGCTGTTTTTT. This gives the protein CASSIQSFLTGAGELFF.